Sequencing of this T cell receptor (beta chain) was carried out in a study of blood T cell repertoires in COVID-19. The wider study: In each case, the material was cDNA or gDNA derived from T cells, B-cell-depleted T cells, or PBMCs.

Original data processing: Amplifying reference gene primers gave estimates of nucleated cell counts. The protocol was immunoSEQ multiplex PCR, while the TCRdb copy is restricted to in-frame clones and leaves out a portion. That table furnishes V, J and clone size, whereas the DNA furnished D and trimming. The sample gives 150,000 to 200,000 clones, around two thirds of which show up once; 3% is in the top ten. Trimming pared 6 bases from V and 2 bases from J, leaving 14 bases between. Germline CDR1 is MNHEY and CDR2 is SVGAGI. The CDR3 extends over 14 amino acids. The rearrangement uses TRBV6-5 and TRBJ2-7, with D possibly being TRBD1 (5 bases). The TCR comes from a woman older than 75 with acute or convalescent COVID-19. Source material: peripheral blood. The CDR3 DNA is TGTGCCAGCAGAGAGCCAGGGTCGGCCTACGAGCAGTACTTC. Its translation is CASREPGSAYEQYF.